This entry features one TCR beta chain sequence. A single base separates this from a much larger clone, so it may be a read error. This record belongs to a study of tumor-infiltrating lymphocytes in primary liver carcinoma. Co-extraction of RNA and DNA was performed on roughly 20-34 mg of unsorted bulk tissue. Over 80% viable tumor cells were present in every tumor sample. Making TCR beta cDNA involved 400 to 600 ng total RNA and a constant-region primer. Three nested multiplex PCR rounds of slightly modified ARM-PCR generated TCR beta libraries. For around 9 cycles apiece, the opening two PCR rounds ran with TRBV1-TRBV30 forward primers and a C-beta reverse primer. TCRdb itself ran the multiplex PCR reads through MiXCR, one entry per CDR3 protein. The sample contains 90,000 to 150,000 distinct CDR3 sequences, around two thirds of which appear only once. Germline V gives CDR1 SEHNR, CDR2 FQNEAQ (reference sequence). The CDR3 is 15 amino acids.

The clonotype was recovered from a woman aged 55 to 70 with primary liver carcinoma and hepatitis B virus infection. The chain joins TRBV7-9 to TRBJ1-4; D may be TRBD1 (6 bases). The sample was liver tumor tissue from sampling region 1. Specified subset: tumor region T1, superior pole. The CDR3 loop reads CASILAQGTNEKLFF. CDR3 in DNA: TGTGCCAGCATCTTAGCACAGGGAACTAATGAAAAACTGTTTTTT.